This TCR beta chain was captured in a study of blood T cell repertoires in COVID-19. The overall study: There were acute and convalescent COVID-19 samples, and they came from the United States, Italy and Spain. Sources were T cells, B-cell-depleted T cells, or PBMCs; the material itself was cDNA or gDNA.

TCRdb keeps only in-frame clones here, not all; method: immunoSEQ multiplex PCR. The table records 250,000 or so clones, 75% to 85% of them present only once. The sample comprised peripheral blood. This TCR came from a human donor in a cohort sampled during active COVID-19.

Here the CDR3 reads CASSLGAGEQYF. As DNA, the CDR3 is TGTGCCAGCAGCTTAGGGGCGGGAGAGCAGTACTTC. J is TRBJ2-7 and V is TRBV11-2, with a possible D match to TRBD2 (6 bases). This CDR3 contains 12 residues. V shed 1 base and J shed 7 bases, with 8 bases lying between them. Germline V gives CDR1 SGHAT, CDR2 FQNNGV.